The 10 T cell receptor beta chains below all came from one sample that was sequenced in a study of shared clonotypes between healthy human individuals. TCRdb keeps only in-frame clones here, not all; method: immunoSEQ multiplex PCR. Here the sample spans some 1 million clones, around 74% being singletons. What was sequenced was memory CD4+ T cells sorted from blood. Subset of the sample: CD45RA-negative fraction. The receptors come from a man between 18 and 29 years old in good health.

The chain joins TRBV5-4 to TRBJ2-3; 11 bases line up with TRBD2. Unmatched junction bases numbered 8, after V lost 3 bases and J lost 2 bases. CDR3 length equals 17 residues. Germline V lookup: CDR1 SGHNT, CDR2 YYREEE (reference sequence). CDR3 protein: CASSSPLAGDLTDTQYF. The CDR3 DNA reads TGTGCCAGCAGCTCGCCACTAGCGGGAGATCTCACAGATACGCAGTATTTT.

The chain recombines TRBV30 with TRBJ1-3; D may be TRBD1 (6 bases). Germline CDR1 is GTSNPN and CDR2 is SVGIG (reference sequence). The CDR3 consists of 15 residues. V was cut by 3 bases and J by 0 bases, with 12 bases left in between. CDR3 in DNA: TGTGCCTGGAGCGGAAAAGGGGGCTCTGGAAACACCATATATTTT. Amino acid sequence: CAWSGKGGSGNTIYF.

The chain combines TRBV7-8 with TRBJ2-3; TRBD2 matches 10 bases. The CDR3 sequence is 16 residues long. Germline CDR1 is SGHVS and CDR2 is FQNEAQ. With 2 bases clipped from V and 0 bases from J, the junction kept 2 bases outside the gene matches. The CDR3 loop is CASSLNSGGSTDTQYF. The DNA for the CDR3 is TGTGCCAGCAGCTTAAATAGCGGGGGGAGCACAGATACGCAGTATTTT.

V is TRBV4-1 and J is TRBJ1-3; the D is unclear. Trimming took off 0 bases at V and 2 bases at J, with 11 bases between the two ends. Germline loops: CDR1 MGHRA, CDR2 YSYEKL. The CDR3 has 16 amino acids. The DNA for the CDR3 is TGCGCCAGCAGCCAAGAAGGGTGGGGTACTGGAAACACCATATATTTT. Amino acid sequence: CASSQEGWGTGNTIYF.

This rearrangement joins TRBV5-1 to TRBJ1-2; 8 bases map to TRBD1. The germline gives CDR1 SGHRS, CDR2 YFSETQ. The CDR3 is 15 residues long. V gave up 4 bases and J gave up 1 base; unmatched junction bases: 6. CDR3 in DNA: TGCGCCAGCAGCCTGGGACAGGCTATTAACTATGGCTACACCTTC. Translated: CASSLGQAINYGYTF.

A word on this clone: Other DNA variants within this sample encode the same CDR3. The chain joins TRBV5-1 to TRBJ1-1; D gene ambiguous. Germline V gene lookup returns CDR1 SGHRS and CDR2 YFSETQ. V was cut by 0 bases and J by 5 bases, with 2 bases left in between. This CDR3 contains 11 residues. Here the CDR3 DNA reads TGCGCCAGCAGCTTGGGGACTGAAGCTTTCTTT. Translation gives CASSLGTEAFF.

This clone has only one observation. V gene TRBV28 combines with J gene TRBJ2-7; 9 positions agree with TRBD1. The CDR3 contains 16 residues. CDR1 MDHEN and CDR2 SYDVKM come from the germline V gene. The V and J ends lost 1 base and 2 bases, in that order; junction bases with no gene match: 6. DNA for the CDR3: TGTGCCAGCAGTTTATCCCTCGGGACAGGGACCTACGAGCAGTACTTC. Amino acid sequence: CASSLSLGTGTYEQYF.

V usage is TRBV2 and J usage is TRBJ2-1; perhaps TRBD1 as D (7 bases). CDR3 length equals 13 residues. V was trimmed by 4 bases and J by 12 bases, leaving 16 bases between them. The germline CDR1 and CDR2 sequences are SNHLY and FYNNEI. The DNA of the CDR3 is TGTGCCAGCAGTGCGCCAGGGGGAGGTGGGCAGTTCTTC. As protein: CASSAPGGGGQFF.

To note about this clone: In the same sample, other DNA sequences code for this CDR3. The V call is TRBV18, the J call TRBJ1-2, with a weak D call TRBD1 (6 bases). The V gene lost 3 bases and the J gene lost 3 bases, with 8 bases spanning the gap. The CDR3 runs 13 residues. CDR1 and CDR2 (germline): KGHSH, LQKENI. The CDR3 loop reads CASSPEGDYGYTF. The CDR3 coding sequence is TGTGCCAGCTCACCTGAGGGGGACTATGGCTACACCTTC.

In the case of this clone: Since a much larger clone is just one base distant, this may be a read error. The chain joins TRBV7-9 to TRBJ1-1; 7 positions match TRBD1. CDR3 length: 14 amino acids. Germline V lookup: CDR1 SEHNR, CDR2 FQNEAQ (reference sequence). The V gene end was trimmed by 4 bases and the J gene end by 0 bases; junction bases not matched to a gene: 2. The CDR3 nucleotides are TGTGCCAGCAGCTCGGGACAGATGAACACTGAAGCTTTCTTT. Its translation: CASSSGQMNTEAFF.